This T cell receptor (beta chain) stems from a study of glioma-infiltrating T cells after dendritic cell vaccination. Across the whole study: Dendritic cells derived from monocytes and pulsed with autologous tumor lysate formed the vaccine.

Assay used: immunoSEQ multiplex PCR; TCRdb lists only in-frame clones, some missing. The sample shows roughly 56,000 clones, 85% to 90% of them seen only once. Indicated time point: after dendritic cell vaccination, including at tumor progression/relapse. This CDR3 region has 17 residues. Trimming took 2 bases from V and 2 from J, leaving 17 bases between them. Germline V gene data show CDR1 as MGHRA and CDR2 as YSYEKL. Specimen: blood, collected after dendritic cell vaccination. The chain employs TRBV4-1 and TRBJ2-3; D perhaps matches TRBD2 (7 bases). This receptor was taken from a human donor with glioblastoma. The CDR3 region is CASSQKGRGGPTDTQYF. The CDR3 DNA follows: TGCGCCAGCAGCCAAAAGGGGAGGGGGGGACCCACAGATACGCAGTATTTT.